This T cell receptor (beta chain) was found in a study of naive and memory T cell subsets. Ligated cDNA underwent four rounds of PCR with nested alpha and beta constant region primers and SP2. TCRdb itself ran the UMI-ligation and nested PCR reads through MiXCR, one entry per CDR3 protein. The sample has 30,000 to 35,000 distinct CDR3 sequences; about 6.9% are singletons. Treatment noted: skin biopsy from PPD injection site in Mantoux-positive individual. The library had UMIs added by 3' ligation of an oligonucleotide to TCR cDNA. The table lists this clonotype with a few counts. The CDR3 is made up of 16 amino acids. CDR1 KGHSH and CDR2 LQKENI come from the germline V gene. The J segment lost 5 bases and the V segment lost 3 bases, leaving 8 bases of the junction unmatched.

This specimen was skin, taken from a tuberculin skin test site. This chain joins TRBV18 and TRBJ2-1; 9 bases line up with TRBD1. This receptor was identified in an adult in good health. CDR3 sequence reads: CASSPRDRVRDNEQFF. The CDR3 DNA reads TGTGCCAGCTCACCCCGGGACAGGGTGAGGGACAATGAGCAGTTCTTC.